The 12 T cell receptor beta chains presented below share a single source sample, sequenced in a study of control samples from healthy donors and cancer patients. Clones were read by immunoSEQ multiplex PCR, and TCRdb kept only the in-frame ones, dropping some. Here the sample spans approximately 100,000 clones, roughly nine tenths being singletons. Sequenced: blood. These receptors were obtained from a human donor in good health. The donor label of this sample is uncertain.

The rearrangement joins TRBV12-3 or TRBV12-4 to TRBJ2-7, with D possibly matching TRBD2 (6 bases). V was cut by 6 bases and J by 4 bases, with 10 bases left in between. The CDR3 totals 12 residues. CDR3 protein: CASRMEGYEQYF. The CDR3 DNA reads TGTGCCAGCAGGATGGAGGGGTACGAGCAGTACTTC.

The J gene is TRBJ2-5, the V gene TRBV4-2; no definite D call. CDR3 length: 15 amino acids. Germline V gene lookup returns CDR1 LGHNA and CDR2 YNFKEQ. V lost 2 bases and J lost 3, with 13 bases in between. The CDR3 here is CASSQQTGPEETQYF. CDR3 nucleotide sequence: TGTGCCAGCAGCCAACAAACCGGGCCCGAAGAGACCCAGTACTTC.

The chain couples TRBV6-5 to TRBJ2-7, with D maybe TRBD2 (5 bases). Germline-derived CDR1 and CDR2 are MNHEY and SVGAGI. Trimming took off 6 bases at V and 1 base at J, with 13 bases between the two ends. CDR3 length: 14 residues. This chain's CDR3 is CASRSAGKSYEQYF. The CDR3 DNA reads TGTGCCAGCAGATCGGCGGGTAAATCCTACGAGCAGTACTTC.

V and J are TRBV19 and TRBJ1-2; D not certain. Germline V gene sequence: CDR1 LNHDA, CDR2 SQIVND (reference sequence). V dropped 3 bases and J dropped 0 bases, with 11 bases sitting between them. The CDR3 is 15 residues long. The CDR3 DNA sequence: TGTGCCAGTAGTATCCGGCAACAAGCTAACTATGGCTACACCTTC. Translated: CASSIRQQANYGYTF.

This sequence joins TRBV6-6 and TRBJ2-1, with 11 bases identical to TRBD2. Germline values: CDR1 MNHNY, CDR2 SVGAGI (reference sequence). Unmatched junction bases numbered 7, after V lost 5 bases and J lost 7 bases. This CDR3 region has 15 residues. The CDR3 protein is CASSILAGAVNEQFF. Written as DNA, the CDR3 is TGTGCCAGCAGTATACTAGCGGGGGCTGTTAATGAGCAGTTCTTC.

There are a few counts of this clone. The chain employs TRBV6-5 and TRBJ1-5, with 7 nucleotides matching TRBD1. The CDR3 sequence is 13 residues long. With 6 bases clipped from V and 7 bases from J, the junction kept 6 bases outside the gene matches. Germline V CDR1 and CDR2: MNHEY, SVGAGI. The CDR3 here is CASSRDSVQPQHF. CDR3 DNA sequence: TGTGCCAGCAGCCGGGACAGTGTCCAGCCCCAGCATTTT.

The J gene is TRBJ1-2, the V gene TRBV6-5; 7 nucleotides align to TRBD1. From germline, CDR1 is MNHEY and CDR2 SVGAGI. The V gene end was trimmed by 5 bases and the J gene end by 2 bases; junction bases not matched to a gene: 8. The length of the CDR3 is 15 residues. The CDR3 loop is CASSRQGYENYGYTF. The CDR3, as DNA: TGTGCCAGCAGTAGACAGGGTTACGAGAACTATGGCTACACCTTC.

This sequence joins TRBV28 and TRBJ1-2; D is ambiguous. Trimming left V 6 bases short and J 3 bases short, with 8 bases between. Looked up from germline, CDR1 is MDHEN and CDR2 is SYDVKM. CDR3 size: 12 residues. In DNA form, the CDR3 reads TGTGCCAGCAGCATCGGATACTATGGCTACACCTTC. Its protein is CASSIGYYGYTF.

The chain employs TRBV6-5 and TRBJ2-5; D is tentatively TRBD1 or TRBD2 (8 bases each). The CDR3 runs to 16 residues. The V end was cut by 2 bases, the J end by 3 bases, with 16 bases between. Per the germline V gene, CDR1 is MNHEY and CDR2 is SVGAGI. The DNA of the CDR3 is TGTGCCAGCAGTTACGGCAGGGGGCGGGGGGAAGAGACCCAGTACTTC. It specifies CASSYGRGRGEETQYF.

The chain employs TRBV5-1 and TRBJ1-6, with D possibly TRBD1 on 6 matching bases. Germline lookup yields CDR1 SGHRS and CDR2 YFSETQ. The germline V and J ends were trimmed by 0 bases and 7 bases, with 11 bases remaining between them. The CDR3 contains 15 residues. CDR3 nucleotides: TGCGCCAGCAGCTTGGAGCAACAGGGAAATTCACCCCTCCACTTT. Translated: CASSLEQQGNSPLHF.

The chain joins TRBV7-2 to TRBJ2-5; the D gene could be TRBD1 or TRBD2 (5 bases each). The CDR3 contains 14 residues. V gave up 3 bases and J gave up 1 base, with 9 bases separating them. CDR1 and CDR2 from the germline V gene are SGHTA and FQGNSA. The CDR3 region has the DNA TGTGCCAGCAGCTTGGGACGGGGCCAAGAGACCCAGTACTTC. Protein product: CASSLGRGQETQYF.

The CDR3 here is CSASWRSYGYTF. CDR3 bases: TGCAGTGCTAGTTGGCGTAGCTATGGCTACACCTTC. The gene calls are TRBV20-1 and TRBJ1-2; D not resolved. The CDR3 length is 12 residues. The ends were cut back, 3 bases at V and 4 bases at J, with 9 bases in the middle. Germline CDR1 is DFQATT and CDR2 is SNEGSKA (reference sequence).